Following are 9 T cell receptor beta chains from one sample sequenced in a study of T cell repertoires in cytomegalovirus infection. No antigen is known for these receptors. TCRdb called the reads again in MiXCR, with one record for every CDR3 protein. There are approximately 110,000 distinct CDR3 sequences in the sample; under 55% occur only once, and approximately 69% lies in the top ten. This specimen was CD8+ T cells from cultured PBMCs, taken from culture after CMV antigen stimulation. Source of these receptors: a human donor in good health (CMV status not recorded). Some clones in this sample may be carry-over from other donors' samples.

The V call is TRBV19, the J call TRBJ2-7, with TRBD1 identical over 9 bases. The germline CDR1 and CDR2 sequences are LNHDA and SQIVND (reference sequence). The CDR3 has 13 residues. V was clipped by 7 bases and J by 2 bases; unmatched bases: 3. CDR3 nucleotide sequence: TGTGCCAGTATCGGACAGGGGCCCTACGAGCAGTACTTC. Translation: CASIGQGPYEQYF.

The V call is TRBV4-1, the J call TRBJ2-1, with a possible D match to TRBD2 (6 bases). In germline, CDR1 is MGHRA, CDR2 YSYEKL. This CDR3 comprises 15 residues. V lost 4 bases, J lost 6 bases, and 16 bases lay in between. The DNA for the CDR3 is TGCGCCAGCAGCCGGACTCCGGGGACTCCCAATGAGCAGTTCTTC. It codes for CASSRTPGTPNEQFF.

This sequence joins TRBV12-3 or TRBV12-4 and TRBJ2-7; no reliable D call. The CDR3 loop spans 12 amino acids. Trimming left V 5 bases short and J 2 bases short, with 7 bases between. CDR3 region: CASSTRAYEQYF. As DNA, the CDR3 is TGTGCCAGCAGTACAAGAGCCTACGAGCAGTACTTC.

This rearrangement joins TRBV7-6 to TRBJ2-7, with D tentatively TRBD2 (7 bases). Germline CDR1 reads SGHVS; CDR2 reads FNYEAQ. Trimming took 2 bases from V and 0 from J, leaving 17 bases between them. This CDR3 has 17 amino acids. The CDR3 nucleotides read TGTGCCAGCAGCTTAAGGGGGGGCGGCGGATTCTCCTACGAGCAGTACTTC. Translating it yields CASSLRGGGGFSYEQYF.

This clonotype was seen a few times. A clone one base away is much larger, so this may be a read error. The rearrangement uses TRBV7-6 and TRBJ2-5, with 7 positions matching TRBD1. Per the germline V gene, CDR1 is SGHVS and CDR2 is FNYEAQ. The junction had 1 base not matched to a gene; V was cut back by 0 bases and J by 3 bases. The CDR3 consists of 14 residues. The CDR3 nucleotides read TGTGCCAGCAGCTTAGCGGGGACAGAAGAGACCCAGTACTTC. The encoded protein is CASSLAGTEETQYF.

This chain uses TRBV27 with TRBJ1-5; no firm D call. This CDR3 spans 15 amino acids. V lost 5 bases and J 4 bases, leaving 15 bases between the germline ends. The germline V gene encodes CDR1 MNHEY and CDR2 SMNVEV (reference sequence). The CDR3 DNA follows: TGTGCCAGCAGTGATCGAGCGTATGGGAATCAGCCCCAGCATTTT. This codes for CASSDRAYGNQPQHF.

The rearrangement links TRBV28 to TRBJ1-1; unclear D gene. Germline V gene data show CDR1 as MDHEN and CDR2 as SYDVKM. V was shortened by 7 bases and J by 1 base, with 7 bases between the two germline ends. The CDR3 totals 12 residues. In nucleotides, the CDR3 is TGTGCCAGCACCGCGGAGAACACTGAAGCTTTCTTT. It codes for CASTAENTEAFF.

This chain connects TRBV20-1 to TRBJ2-1; TRBD2 matches 10 bases. Germline V lookup: CDR1 DFQATT, CDR2 SNEGSKA (reference sequence). The CDR3 sequence is 15 residues long. Germline trimming cut 0 bases from V and 7 bases from J; bases unmatched to any gene: 6. The CDR3 sequence is CSARDSGGIVNEQFF. The CDR3 DNA follows: TGCAGTGCTAGAGATAGCGGGGGGATCGTTAATGAGCAGTTCTTC.

The chain combines TRBV7-2 with TRBJ2-7, with D tentatively TRBD1 (6 bases). Trimming pared 1 base from V and 2 bases from J, leaving 9 bases between. CDR1 is SGHTA, CDR2 FQGNSA, per germline. This CDR3 spans 14 amino acids. The CDR3 sequence: CASSLGGGTYEQYF. The CDR3 region has the DNA TGTGCCAGCAGCTTAGGAGGGGGAACCTACGAGCAGTACTTC. Full variable domain (rest looked up from reference TRBV7-2 and TRBJ2-7): GAGVSQSPSNKVTEKGKDVELRCDPISGHTALYWYRQSLGQGLEFLIYFQGNSAPDKSGLPSDRFSAERTGGSVSTLTIQRTQQEDSAVYLCASSLGGGTYEQYFGPGTRLTVT.